This entry features one T cell receptor beta chain sequence. This receptor's antigen is unknown. No base-level quality is on record; no much larger clone is a single base apart. This sample was included in a study of control samples from healthy donors and cancer patients (dated by TCRdb to the early 2020s). The CDR3 measures 13 amino acids from cysteine to phenylalanine. Only the CDR3 portion is preserved as DNA: 39 bases, with reading frame beginning at the first base. The junction shows trimming of 7 bases on V and 3 bases on J, plus 11 bases between the germline ends. CDR1 and CDR2, looked up from the germline V gene, are SGHRS and YFSETQ. The library was obtained by the immunoSEQ multiplex PCR assay. Entries here come from immuneACCESS through TCRdb and include only in-frame sequences with V and J called. Some clones fail to appear in such tables; in the studies checked, an unresolved V gene covers under half of the shortfall, and the cause of the remainder is unknown. Across this sample there are about 120,000 clones, with approximately 90% seen only once. Approximately 2.3% of the sample goes to the ten largest clones.

The TCR originated in a woman between 65 and 79 years old in good health. The sequenced material came from blood. The chain employs TRBV5-1 and TRBJ1-3; the D gene cannot be resolved reliably. The CDR3 region: CASGLGGGNTIYF. The DNA sequence is as follows: TGCGCCAGCGGACTAGGAGGTGGAAACACCATATATTTT.